This T cell receptor beta chain emerged from a study of blood T cell repertoires in COVID-19. Study-level background: The samples span acute and convalescent COVID-19 from the United States, Italy and Spain.

Profiling relied on immunoSEQ multiplex PCR, and the TCRdb table lists in-frame clones only, not all of them. The table shows some 230,000 clones, with about 85% occurring only once. The CDR3 is 16 amino acids. V lost 4 bases to trimming and J lost 0 bases; unmatched junction nucleotides: 9. Germline-derived CDR1 and CDR2 are SGHDT and YYEEEE. The sample consisted of peripheral blood. This clonotype was obtained from a woman aged 55-69 years who had recovered from COVID-19. J is TRBJ1-1 and V is TRBV5-6; 7 positions agree with TRBD1. This CDR3 reads CASSIYRGTLNTEAFF. For the CDR3, the DNA is TGTGCCAGCAGCATCTACAGGGGAACTTTGAACACTGAAGCTTTCTTT.